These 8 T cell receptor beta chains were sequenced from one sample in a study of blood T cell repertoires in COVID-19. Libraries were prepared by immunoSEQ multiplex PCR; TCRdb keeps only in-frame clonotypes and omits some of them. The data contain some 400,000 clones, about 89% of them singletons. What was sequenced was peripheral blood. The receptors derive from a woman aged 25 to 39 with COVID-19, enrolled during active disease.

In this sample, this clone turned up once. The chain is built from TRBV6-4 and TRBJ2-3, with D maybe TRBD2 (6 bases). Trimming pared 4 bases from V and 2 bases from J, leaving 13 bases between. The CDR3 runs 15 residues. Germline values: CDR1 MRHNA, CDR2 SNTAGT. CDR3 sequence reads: CASSAQAGYTDTQYF. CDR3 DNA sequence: TGTGCCAGCAGTGCCCAAGCGGGCTACACAGATACGCAGTATTTT.

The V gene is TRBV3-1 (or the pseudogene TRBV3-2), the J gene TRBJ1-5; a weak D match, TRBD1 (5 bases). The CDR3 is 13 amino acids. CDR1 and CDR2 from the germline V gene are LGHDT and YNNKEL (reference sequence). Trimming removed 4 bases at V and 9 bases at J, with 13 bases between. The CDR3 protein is CASSLGRGTPQHF. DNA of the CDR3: TGTGCCAGCAGCCTGGGGCGGGGGACGCCCCAGCATTTT.

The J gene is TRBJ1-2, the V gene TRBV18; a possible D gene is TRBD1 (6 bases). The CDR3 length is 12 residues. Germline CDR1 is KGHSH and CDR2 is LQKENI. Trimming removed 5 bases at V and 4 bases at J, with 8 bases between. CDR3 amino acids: CASSETGYGYTF. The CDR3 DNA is TGTGCCAGCTCAGAGACAGGCTATGGCTACACCTTC.

CDR3 region: CASSTGGIFKAEAFF. The CDR3 DNA sequence: TGTGCCAGCAGTACAGGGGGAATCTTCAAGGCTGAAGCTTTCTTT. The chain employs TRBV6-5 and TRBJ1-1, with 8 positions matching TRBD1. The J segment lost 6 bases and the V segment lost 5 bases, leaving 11 bases of the junction unmatched. The germline gives CDR1 MNHEY, CDR2 SVGAGI. The CDR3 loop spans 15 amino acids.

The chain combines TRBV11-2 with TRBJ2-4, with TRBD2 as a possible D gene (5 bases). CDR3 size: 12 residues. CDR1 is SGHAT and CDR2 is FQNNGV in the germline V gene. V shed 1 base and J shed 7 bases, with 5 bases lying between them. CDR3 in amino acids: CASSLGGNIQYF. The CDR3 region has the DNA TGTGCCAGCAGCTTAGGAGGGAACATTCAGTACTTC.

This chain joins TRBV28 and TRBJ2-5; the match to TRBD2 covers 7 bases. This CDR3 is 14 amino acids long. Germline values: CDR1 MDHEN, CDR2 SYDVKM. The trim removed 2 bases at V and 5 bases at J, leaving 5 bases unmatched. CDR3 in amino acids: CASSLKAGWETQYF. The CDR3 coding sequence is TGTGCCAGCAGTTTAAAAGCGGGGTGGGAGACCCAGTACTTC.

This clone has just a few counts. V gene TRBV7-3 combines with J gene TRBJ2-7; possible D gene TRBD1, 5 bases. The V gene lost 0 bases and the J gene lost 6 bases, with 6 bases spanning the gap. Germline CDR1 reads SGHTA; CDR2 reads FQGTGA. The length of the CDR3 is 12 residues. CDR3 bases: TGTGCCAGCAGCTTAACTGGGGCCGAGCAGTACTTC. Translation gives CASSLTGAEQYF.

The CDR3 DNA sequence: TGTGCCAGCTCACCGCAGGGGCGCGGTGATGAGCAGTTCTTC. This gives the protein CASSPQGRGDEQFF. V usage is TRBV18 and J usage is TRBJ2-1; a possible D gene is TRBD1 (6 bases). Trimming took 3 bases from V and 8 from J, leaving 14 bases between them. The germline V gene has CDR1 KGHSH and CDR2 LQKENI. The CDR3 totals 14 residues.